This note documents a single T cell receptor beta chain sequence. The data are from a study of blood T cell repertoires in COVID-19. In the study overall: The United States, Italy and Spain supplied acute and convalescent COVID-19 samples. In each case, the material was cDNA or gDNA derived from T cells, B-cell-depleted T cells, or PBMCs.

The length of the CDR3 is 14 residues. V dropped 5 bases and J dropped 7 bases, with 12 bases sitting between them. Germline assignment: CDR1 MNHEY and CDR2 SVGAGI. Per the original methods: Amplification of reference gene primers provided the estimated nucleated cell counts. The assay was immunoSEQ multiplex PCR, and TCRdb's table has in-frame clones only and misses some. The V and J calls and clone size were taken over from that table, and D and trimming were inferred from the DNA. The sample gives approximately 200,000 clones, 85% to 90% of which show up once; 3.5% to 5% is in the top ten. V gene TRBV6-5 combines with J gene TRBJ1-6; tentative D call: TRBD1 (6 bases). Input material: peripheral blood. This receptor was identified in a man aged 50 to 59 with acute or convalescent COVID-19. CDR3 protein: CASSNREGNSPLHF. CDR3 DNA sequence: TGTGCCAGCAGTAACAGGGAGGGCAATTCACCCCTCCACTTT.